This T cell receptor beta chain was sequenced during a study of blood T cell repertoires in COVID-19 (dated by TCRdb to 2018 to 2020). In terms of the full investigation: Collaborator samples came from the United States, Italy and Spain and covered acute and convalescent phases of COVID-19. The prospective study material was composed of cDNA or gDNA derived from T cells, B-cell-depleted T cells, or PBMCs. Samples were obtained from the ongoing ImmuneRACE study (first 160 participants) and from some 1,200 subjects provided by 6 global collaborators. Where available, HLA class I and class II types were obtained from metadata supplied by the sample provider rather than from assay-based typing. Subjects who had been exposed to COVID-19, were actively infected with it, or had recovered from it provided the deeply sampled blood TCRbeta repertoires that made up the dataset. The repertoires were released in a freely available public database intended as a resource for research on the immune response to SARS-CoV-2. Nearly every sample came with metadata listing a de-identified subject ID, COVID-19 status, age in years and sex.

TCRbeta CDR3 regions were amplified from genomic DNA using the immunoSEQ Assay, a bias-controlled multiplex PCR. The paper's processing steps were these. Nucleated cell counts per sample were estimated from amplification of reference gene primers within the assay. To quantify the absolute abundance of each unique TCRbeta CDR3 rearrangement, sequence reads were collapsed and filtered. For each sample, productive Simpson clonality was calculated as the square root of Simpson's diversity index across productive rearrangements. In TCRdb, the immuneACCESS table is reduced to in-frame sequences with V and J assigned. These tables do not hold every clone; where another copy was compared, an unresolved V gene accounts for under half, and the others remain unexplained. That table furnishes V, J and clone size, whereas the DNA furnished D and trimming. In all, the sample holds tens of thousands of clones, and 75% to 90% of those were seen once. In total, the top ten clones hold around 15% of the sample.

Points the paper makes about the study in general: The amount of clinical and demographic metadata varied by source and participant and was provided uncurated.

Based on the germline V gene, the CDR1 and CDR2 sequences are MNHEY and SVGAGI. Its CDR3 holds 15 amino acids, cysteine through phenylalanine. Only the CDR3 portion is preserved as DNA: 45 bases, with reading frame beginning at the first base. V has 0 bases trimmed and J has 3 bases trimmed; junction bases matching no gene number 1. To note about this clone: Its antigen is not yet known. No base quality values were provided; no much bigger clone lies one nucleotide off.

The collaborating institutions used their own protocols to collect whole blood in K2EDTA tubes. For TCRbeta analysis, collaborators shipped samples in one of three forms: frozen whole blood, isolated PBMCs, or DNA extracted from either of those sample types. The rearrangement joined TRBV6-5 to TRBJ2-7; TRBD2 fits 11 bases in the junction. Sequencing was performed on peripheral blood. The origin of this receptor is a male donor with acute or convalescent COVID-19. The CDR3 loop reads CASSYSGTSGYEQYF. The nucleotide sequence is given as TGTGCCAGCAGTTACTCAGGGACTAGCGGCTACGAGCAGTACTTC.